This entry lists 16 T cell receptor beta chains sequenced from one sample in a study of early T cells in non-severe SARS-CoV-2 infection. One entry per CDR3 protein results from TCRdb running MiXCR on the 5' RACE reads. This sample has roughly 81,000 distinct CDR3 sequences; more than 5% occur once, and the top ten carry 7.8%. The source material was whole blood. All receptors derive from an adult who was a healthcare worker with PCR-confirmed SARS-CoV-2 infection or an uninfected control (not recorded which).

The J gene is TRBJ2-3, the V gene TRBV29-1; D may match TRBD1 or TRBD2 (6 bases each). This CDR3 has 11 residues. The germline CDR1 and CDR2 sequences are SQVTM and ANQGSEA. Trimming took off 6 bases at V and 14 bases at J, with 18 bases between the two ends. CDR3 DNA sequence: TGCAGCGTAGGGGGGACCGGGGAGGCGTATTTT. Its translation: CSVGGTGEAYF.

In its sample, this clonotype was seen many times. The CDR3 nucleotides are TGCAGTGCTAGACTTAACTCCCGGGACAGACCGCAAGAGACCCAGTACTTC. The encoded protein is CSARLNSRDRPQETQYF. The V gene is TRBV20-1, the J gene TRBJ2-5; 7 bases match TRBD1. V gave up 2 bases and J gave up 2 bases; unmatched junction bases: 14. The CDR3 is 17 amino acids. CDR1 and CDR2 from the germline V gene are DFQATT and SNEGSKA (reference sequence).

This clonotype was detected many times. The V and J genes are TRBV28 and TRBJ1-5; 11 bases line up with TRBD1. The junction had 3 bases not matched to a gene; V was cut back by 5 bases and J by 0 bases. Germline assignment: CDR1 MDHEN and CDR2 SYDVKM. There are 16 residues in the CDR3. CDR3 residues: CASSPGQGVSNQPQHF. DNA for the CDR3: TGTGCCAGCAGTCCGGGACAGGGGGTTAGCAATCAGCCCCAGCATTTT.

The chain uses TRBV7-2 and TRBJ1-6; weak D call: TRBD1 (6 bases). Trimming cost V 3 bases and J 9 bases, with 15 bases left between them. Germline CDR1 and CDR2: SGHTA and FQGNSA. This CDR3 region has 15 residues. The CDR3 DNA is TGTGCCAGCAGCTTTATTGGGGGCCGTGGTTCACCCCTCCACTTT. It translates to CASSFIGGRGSPLHF. Based on the CDR3 plus reference TRBV7-2 and TRBJ1-6, the full variable domain is GAGVSQSPSNKVTEKGKDVELRCDPISGHTALYWYRQSLGQGLEFLIYFQGNSAPDKSGLPSDRFSAERTGGSVSTLTIQRTQQEDSAVYLCASSFIGGRGSPLHFGNGTRLTVT.

This clonotype occurred a few times. This chain uses TRBV2 with TRBJ1-1; perhaps TRBD1 as D (5 bases). In germline, CDR1 is SNHLY, CDR2 FYNNEI. The CDR3 loop spans 12 amino acids. Trimming shortened V by 3 bases and J by 8 bases, and 10 bases separated the two germline ends. CDR3 sequence (DNA): TGTGCCAGCAGTGAGTCACAGGTGGAAGCTTTCTTT. Amino acid sequence: CASSESQVEAFF.

This clonotype was recorded a few times. The chain couples TRBV28 to TRBJ2-7; 7 bases are a match to TRBD2. CDR1 and CDR2 (germline): MDHEN, SYDVKM. The junction had 12 bases not matched to a gene; V was cut back by 5 bases and J by 5 bases. The CDR3 is made up of 15 amino acids. The CDR3: CASSLPYGGINEQYF. The CDR3 DNA follows: TGTGCCAGCAGTCTACCCTACGGGGGGATCAACGAGCAGTACTTC.

This clonotype was found a few times. The chain has TRBV25-1 and TRBJ2-7; D is undetermined. The germline V gene has CDR1 MGHDK and CDR2 SYGVNS. The CDR3 contains 13 residues. The V and J ends lost 2 bases and 5 bases respectively, with 10 bases between them. For the CDR3, the DNA is TGTGCCAGCAGTGAAGCGGTGGGCCACGAGCAGTACTTC. Its protein is CASSEAVGHEQYF.

CDR3 bases: TGCAGTGCTAAACTGACAGGGGGCGGGAAACTGTTTTTT. Translated, it gives CSAKLTGGGKLFF. J is TRBJ1-4 and V is TRBV20-1, with TRBD1 identical over 10 bases. The CDR3 has 13 residues. CDR1 is DFQATT and CDR2 is SNEGSKA in the germline V gene (reference sequence). With V trimmed by 4 bases and J by 11 bases, 7 bases remained unmatched.

The rearrangement links TRBV2 to TRBJ2-3; TRBD2 aligns across 9 bases. The CDR3 runs 14 residues. CDR1 and CDR2 from the germline V gene are SNHLY and FYNNEI. V was pared by 6 bases and J by 4 bases, with 5 bases of the junction left unmatched. The CDR3 nucleotides read TGTGCCAGCAGCAGCGGGGGGCTCCCAGATACGCAGTATTTT. Protein: CASSSGGLPDTQYF. Complete variable domain (other parts from reference TRBV2 and TRBJ2-3): EPEVTQTPSHQVTQMGQEVILRCVPISNHLYFYWYRQILGQKVEFLVSFYNNEISEKSEIFDDQFSVERPDGSNFTLKIRSTKLEDSAMYFCASSSGGLPDTQYFGPGTRLTVL.

V usage is TRBV11-2 and J usage is TRBJ2-3; TRBD2 matches 7 bases. CDR1 and CDR2 from the germline V gene are SGHAT and FQNNGV. The CDR3 spans 17 residues. V shed 0 bases, J shed 4 bases, and the junction held 10 bases outside the gene matches. CDR3 loop: CASSLDPPFAGADTQYF. DNA for the CDR3: TGTGCCAGCAGCTTAGATCCCCCCTTTGCGGGGGCAGATACGCAGTATTTT.

The V and J genes are TRBV12-3 or TRBV12-4 and TRBJ2-7; 12 positions match TRBD1. The CDR3 length is 16 residues. J lost 5 bases, V lost 6 bases, and 11 bases had no gene match. CDR3 sequence (DNA): TGTGCCAGCAGCCCGCGGCAGGGACAGGGGGCCCACGAGCAGTACTTC. Translated, it gives CASSPRQGQGAHEQYF.

This clonotype was counted between two and nine times. This rearrangement joins TRBV3-1 to TRBJ2-2; the D call may be TRBD1 or TRBD2 (5 bases each). This CDR3 region has 15 residues. V lost 4 bases, J lost 6 bases, and 15 bases lay in between. Germline CDR1 is LGHDT and CDR2 is YNNKEL (reference sequence). CDR3 sequence: CASSRPGPQSGELFF. Written as DNA, the CDR3 is TGTGCCAGCAGCCGACCGGGACCTCAGTCCGGGGAGCTGTTTTTT. Supplemented by reference TRBV3-1 and TRBJ2-2, the full variable domain reads DTAVSQTPKYLVTQMGNDKSIKCEQNLGHDTMYWYKQDSKKFLKIMFSYNNKELIINETVPNRFSPKSPDKAHLNLHINSLELGDSAVYFCASSRPGPQSGELFFGEGSRLTVL.

The sample holds a few counts of this clonotype. The chain carries TRBV7-7 and TRBJ2-1; a possible D gene is TRBD2 (7 bases). The CDR3 consists of 14 residues. Trimming took off 0 bases at V and 10 bases at J, with 13 bases between the two ends. From germline, CDR1 is SSHAT and CDR2 FNYEAQ (reference sequence). CDR3 region: CASSLAGGAQEQFF. DNA for the CDR3: TGTGCCAGCAGCTTAGCTGGGGGGGCCCAAGAGCAGTTCTTC.

There are many counts of this clonotype. The chain combines TRBV6-1 with TRBJ2-3; 8 positions agree with TRBD2. This CDR3 is 16 amino acids long. With V trimmed by 1 base and J by 3 bases, 6 bases remained unmatched. Germline V gives CDR1 MNHNS, CDR2 SASEGT. The CDR3 region has the DNA TGTGCCAGCAGTGAAGGACTAGCGAGGGCTACAGATACGCAGTATTTT. Translated, it gives CASSEGLARATDTQYF.

The chain combines TRBV12-3 or TRBV12-4 with TRBJ1-5; D not resolved. The V end was cut by 3 bases, the J end by 2 bases, with 8 bases between. This CDR3 is built from 14 residues. In nucleotides, the CDR3 is TGTGCCAGCAGTTTCATGGCTGGCAATCAGCCCCAGCATTTT. Its translation: CASSFMAGNQPQHF.

This clonotype was counted at least ten times. J is TRBJ2-3 and V is TRBV28; D is uncertain. The ends were cut back, 2 bases at V and 6 bases at J, with 9 bases in the middle. Per the germline V gene, CDR1 is MDHEN and CDR2 is SYDVKM. CDR3 length equals 13 residues. CDR3 protein: CASSLRPRDTQYF. DNA of the CDR3: TGTGCCAGCAGTTTACGCCCTCGCGATACGCAGTATTTT. The full variable domain, in which reference TRBV28 and TRBJ2-3 provide the parts outside the CDR3, is DVKVTQSSRYLVKRTGEKVFLECVQDMDHENMFWYRQDPGLGLRLIYFSYDVKMKEKGDIPEGYSVSREKKERFSLILESASTNQTSMYLCASSLRPRDTQYFGPGTRLTVL.